These T cell receptor beta chains were read from a single sample in a study of T-cell reconstitution after alpha-beta-depleted transplantation in children. TCRdb re-called the PCR reads with MiXCR, one entry per CDR3 protein. The sample holds about 580,000 distinct CDR3 sequences; roughly a quarter are singletons and the top ten take 36%. The sequencing here drew on PBMCs, taken before TCRalphabeta/CD19-depleted stem cell transplant. All receptors derive from a boy under three years old with Wiskott-Aldrich syndrome, due to receive a stem cell transplant. Both conserved end residues are part of each CDR3. D genes are given only for firm matches. Size values are once, few and many counts, or a class for expanded clones, and some rows have none.

TGCGCCAGCAGCCGTCCTCGGGGGGAGGGGTTGAGCTCCTACAATGAGCAGTTCTTC CASSRPRGEGLSSYNEQFF - TRBV5-1 TRBD2 TRBJ2-1
TGCGCCAGCAGCGTATCTAGCGTCTACAATGAGCAGTTCTTC CASSVSSVYNEQFF - TRBV5-1 - TRBJ2-1
TGTGCCAGCAGCTTGGCCCCACGGGGGAATGAGCAGTTCTTC CASSLAPRGNEQFF - TRBV5-5 - TRBJ2-1
TGTGCCAGCTCACCAATCCAGGGTCGTCTGGGGGAGCAGTACTTC CASSPIQGRLGEQYF few TRBV18 - TRBJ2-7
TGTGCCAGCTCACCGTCACTAGCGGACCTCTCCTACGAGCAGTACTTC CASSPSLADLSYEQYF - TRBV18 TRBD2 TRBJ2-7
TGCGCCAGCAGCCAGGCGGGGGGCTCTGGAAACACCATATATTTT CASSQAGGSGNTIYF - TRBV4-1 - TRBJ1-3
TGTGCCAGCAGTGAAGCGCGACAGGAATACGAGCAGTACTTC CASSEARQEYEQYF - TRBV2 - TRBJ2-7
TGCAGTGCTAGGTATACGCCCGGGACAGGGGGCGGAAAAGCCTACAATGAGCAGTTCTTC CSARYTPGTGGGKAYNEQFF few TRBV20-1 TRBD1 TRBJ2-1
TGTGCCAGCAGCTTAGAGGGACTAGCGGCCAATGAGCAGTTCTTC CASSLEGLAANEQFF - TRBV11-2 TRBD2 TRBJ2-1
TGTGCCAGCAGCTTTGGTTCGGGAGTCAACGAGCAGTACTTC CASSFGSGVNEQYF - TRBV5-6 - TRBJ2-7
TGTGCCAGCAGACTAGCGGGAGGACGGACCTACGAGCAGTACTTC CASRLAGGRTYEQYF few TRBV6-1 TRBD2 TRBJ2-7
TGCAGTGCCGACAGGGGCGATGAAAAACTGTTTTTT CSADRGDEKLFF few TRBV20-1 TRBD1 TRBJ1-4
TGCAGTGCTATCCTTCTAGTCACAGATACGCAGTATTTT CSAILLVTDTQYF few TRBV20-1 - TRBJ2-3
TGTGCCAGCAGCCCGGCCCCCGGAGATACGCAGTATTTT CASSPAPGDTQYF - TRBV9 - TRBJ2-3
TGTGCCACCAGTGACCGACAACTAGCCAGAAACAATGAGCAGTTCTTC CATSDRQLARNNEQFF few TRBV24-1 - TRBJ2-1
TGTGCCACCAGCCCAAGACGCGTAGGGATTACCGGGGAGCTGTTTTTT CATSPRRVGITGELFF few TRBV15 - TRBJ2-2
TGTGCCAGCAGTACAGGGTTAGGCTACGAGCAGTACTTC CASSTGLGYEQYF - TRBV6-5 - TRBJ2-7
TGTGCCAGCAGTGAAGAATCCCTGTCAGCTGAAGCTTTCTTT CASSEESLSAEAFF few TRBV6-1 - TRBJ1-1
TGTGCCATCAGGGACTGGACAGACCAAGAGACCCAGTACTTC CAIRDWTDQETQYF - TRBV10-3 - TRBJ2-5
TGTGCCACTAGCGGGAGACGGGCAGATACGCAGTATTTT CATSGRRADTQYF - TRBV7-3 TRBD2 TRBJ2-3
TGTGCCAGCAGTTCTCCGACTAGCGGGACAGTCGACGAGCAGTACTTC CASSSPTSGTVDEQYF - TRBV6-5 TRBD2 TRBJ2-7
TGTGCCAGCAGCTTGGCCGGGACAGGTCTCTACGGGCAGTACTTC CASSLAGTGLYGQYF - TRBV5-5 TRBD1 TRBJ2-7
TGCAGTGCGCAGGGGGGCGGGAGGGCCTACGAGCAGTACTTC CSAQGGGRAYEQYF - TRBV20-1 TRBD2 TRBJ2-7
TGTGCCAGCAGCGAGACTCCATCCGGGTCCTACAATGAGCAGTTCTTC CASSETPSGSYNEQFF - TRBV6-1 - TRBJ2-1
TGTGCCAGCAGCTTAGGGACTAGCGGGAGATTTGTTAATGAGCAGTTCTTC CASSLGTSGRFVNEQFF few TRBV7-2 TRBD2 TRBJ2-1
TGCGCCAGCAGCCCGCAGGGGGATGAGCAGTTCTTC CASSPQGDEQFF many TRBV5-1 TRBD1 TRBJ2-1
TGTGCCAGCAGCCCTTTGTGGGGCGAGCAGTACTTC CASSPLWGEQYF few TRBV12-3/TRBV12-4 - TRBJ2-7
TGTGCCAGCAGCTTAGCAGGGGGCTCCAATGAGCAGTTCTTC CASSLAGGSNEQFF many TRBV7-9 TRBD1 TRBJ2-1
TGCGCCAGCAGCTTGGAGGCGGGACTAGCGGGAGTAGGGGACAATGAGCAGTTCTTC CASSLEAGLAGVGDNEQFF few TRBV5-1 TRBD2 TRBJ2-1
TGCAGTGCTAGACACGGGACATTGAACACTGAAGCTTTCTTT CSARHGTLNTEAFF few TRBV20-1 - TRBJ1-1
TGCAGCGCTAGTTGGAGCGGACGGAGGCTTATGACCTACGAGCAGTACTTC CSASWSGRRLMTYEQYF - TRBV20-1 - TRBJ2-7
TGCGCCAGCAGCTTGGTGGGACAGAATACCCGAGGTCCCACAGATACGCAGTATTTT CASSLVGQNTRGPTDTQYF - TRBV5-1 TRBD1 TRBJ2-3
TGTGCCAGCAGCGTAGAGCGGGCTGGAAACACCATATATTTT CASSVERAGNTIYF - TRBV11-2 - TRBJ1-3
TGCAGTGCTAGGGCTAGCGGGAAGAACACCGGGGAGCTGTTTTTT CSARASGKNTGELFF few TRBV20-1 TRBD2 TRBJ2-2
TGCGCCAGCAGCTTGGAGGCGCAGGGCTACGAGCAGTACTTC CASSLEAQGYEQYF - TRBV5-1 - TRBJ2-7
TGCGCCAGCAGCTTGGGGGGCGGGAGTAGCTACGAGCAGTACTTC CASSLGGGSSYEQYF few TRBV5-1 TRBD2 TRBJ2-7
TGTGCCAGCAGTGAATACAATGAGCAGTTCTTC CASSEYNEQFF many TRBV25-1 - TRBJ2-1
TGTGCCAGCAGTCTTCGACAGGGAGTCTCTAATTCACCCCTCCACTTT CASSLRQGVSNSPLHF - TRBV27 TRBD1 TRBJ1-6
TGCGCCAGCAGCTTGGTGGCGTCTAGCGGGAGGGCTAATGAGCAGTTCTTC CASSLVASSGRANEQFF - TRBV5-1 TRBD2 TRBJ2-1
TGCGCCAGCAGCATCGGACAGGGTTGGCAAGAGACCCAGTACTTC CASSIGQGWQETQYF - TRBV5-1 TRBD1 TRBJ2-5
TGTGCCAGCATGGGGAGGACTAATGAAAAACTGTTTTTT CASMGRTNEKLFF - TRBV6-6 - TRBJ1-4
TGTGCCAGCAGTTTCGTCAGGGTAAAGCTAGAGACCCAGTACTTC CASSFVRVKLETQYF - TRBV28 - TRBJ2-5
TGTGCCACCAGTGCACGTAGCAATCAGCCCCAGCATTTT CATSARSNQPQHF - TRBV24-1 - TRBJ1-5
TGTGCCAGCAGCTTAGTATCTACAGGGACTGAAGCTTTCTTT CASSLVSTGTEAFF few TRBV7-6 - TRBJ1-1
TGCGCCAGCAGCCAATGGGAGCTGAGACCAGATACGCAGTATTTT CASSQWELRPDTQYF - TRBV4-1 - TRBJ2-3